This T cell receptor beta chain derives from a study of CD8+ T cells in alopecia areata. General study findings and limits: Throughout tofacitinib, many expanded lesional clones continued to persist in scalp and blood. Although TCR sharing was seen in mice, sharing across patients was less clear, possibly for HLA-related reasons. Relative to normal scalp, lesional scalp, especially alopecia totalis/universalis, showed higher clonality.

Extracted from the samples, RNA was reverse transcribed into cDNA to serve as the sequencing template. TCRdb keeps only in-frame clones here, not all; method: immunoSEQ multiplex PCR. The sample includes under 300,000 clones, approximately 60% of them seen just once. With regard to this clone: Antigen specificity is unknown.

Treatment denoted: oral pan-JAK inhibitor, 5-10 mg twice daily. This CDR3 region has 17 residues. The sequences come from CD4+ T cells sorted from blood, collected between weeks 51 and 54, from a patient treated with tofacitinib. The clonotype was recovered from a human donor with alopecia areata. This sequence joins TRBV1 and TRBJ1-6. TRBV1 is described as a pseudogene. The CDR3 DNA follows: TGCACCAGCAGCCGTAATGAGGGCGCGTCCTATAATTCACCCCTCCACTTT. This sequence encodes CTSSRNEGASYNSPLHF.